This T cell receptor (beta chain) appears in the sequencing data of a study of cytomegalovirus exposure and HLA in healthy donors. About the research overall: Some 180 million T cells yielded fewer than 120 million unique TCR beta sequences in earlier analysis. Broader study findings: Excluded were some V segments that proved indistinguishable, including TRBV6-2 and TRBV6-3.

PCR employed 60 Vbeta and 13 Jbeta primers. Assay used: immunoSEQ multiplex PCR; TCRdb lists only in-frame clones, some missing. The table has some 150,000 clones, 65% to 75% seen once. The CDR3 covers 18 residues. Trimming took 9 bases from V and 1 from J; bases not matched to a gene: 15. The germline gives CDR1 LNHDA, CDR2 SQIVND (reference sequence). Remarks on this clone: Antigen unknown.

The chain has TRBV19 and TRBJ2-6; TRBD1 matches at 7 bases. This TCR derives from a man under 40 in good health and CMV-seronegative. The sample consisted of PBMCs. CDR3 protein: CASTSPGQPVSGANVLTF. In DNA form, the CDR3 reads TGTGCCAGCACGTCCCCGGGACAGCCGGTATCTGGGGCCAACGTCCTGACTTTC.